The 3 T cell receptor beta chains below all came from one sample that was sequenced in a study of cytomegalovirus exposure and HLA in healthy donors. The PCR employed 60 Vbeta primers together with 13 Jbeta primers. Sequencing used immunoSEQ multiplex PCR; TCRdb keeps in-frame clones, though not all of them. The sample shows 200,000 to 250,000 clones, 70% to 80% of them seen only once. Sequencing was performed on PBMCs. All receptors come from a man aged 35 to 55 in good health and CMV-seronegative.

The chain recombines TRBV19 with TRBJ1-2, with 7 bases that match TRBD1. Germline V gene lookup returns CDR1 LNHDA and CDR2 SQIVND (reference sequence). The junction had 2 bases not matched to a gene; V was cut back by 2 bases and J by 2 bases. CDR3 length: 14 amino acids. CDR3 protein: CASSITQGNYGYTF. DNA of the CDR3: TGTGCCAGTAGTATAACACAGGGGAACTATGGCTACACCTTC.

The rearrangement joins TRBV4-3 to TRBJ2-7, with D tentatively TRBD1 (5 bases). Germline V gives CDR1 LGHNA, CDR2 YSLEER. Trimming took 1 base from V and 7 from J, leaving 14 bases between them. CDR3 length: 14 residues. CDR3 DNA: TGCGCCAGCAGCCAAGCTAGGGGTACGCTGGAGCAGTACTTC. This translates into CASSQARGTLEQYF.

This chain connects TRBV16 to TRBJ2-7, with D possibly matching TRBD2 (6 bases). V lost 3 bases to trimming and J lost 0 bases, with 18 bases between them. Germline CDR1 is KGHSY and CDR2 is FQNENV. The CDR3 loop spans 17 amino acids. The CDR3 DNA reads TGTGCCAGCAGCCAGGCGGGGAGCTATTTAATCTCCTACGAGCAGTACTTC. This codes for CASSQAGSYLISYEQYF. Based on the CDR3 plus reference TRBV16 and TRBJ2-7, the full variable domain is GEEVAQTPKHLVRGEGQKAKLYCAPIKGHSYVFWYQQVLKNEFKFLISFQNENVFDETGMPKERFSAKCLPNSPCSLEIQATKLEDSAVYFCASSQAGSYLISYEQYFGPGTRLTVT.